This T cell receptor (beta chain) originates from a study of blood T cell repertoires in COVID-19. Whole-study context: T cells, B-cell-depleted T cells, or PBMCs provided the cDNA or gDNA that served as material.

This study enrolled people aged about 18 to 100 from roughly 22 US geographic areas. Participants had their cohort set by participant-reported clinical history. CDR3 length equals 14 residues. Per the germline V gene, CDR1 is SGHTA and CDR2 is FQGNSA. Deletions cut 8 bases from V and 0 bases from J, with 11 bases between. Authors' analysis steps: Nucleated cell number was recorded as an estimate derived from reference gene primer amplification. Method: immunoSEQ multiplex PCR; TCRdb's copy keeps in-frame clones and lacks some. V and J calls plus clone size are reproduced from that table; the DNA served to infer D and trimming. The table lists under 150,000 clones, 85% to 90% of them singletons, with about 1.2% in the top ten.

This clonotype was obtained from a woman aged 25 to 39 with acute COVID-19. The sample consisted of PBMCs or T cells enriched from blood (not recorded which). The chain joins TRBV7-2 to TRBJ2-1, with TRBD2 as a possible D gene (5 bases). For the CDR3, the DNA is TGTGCCAGCGGACTGGTTTACTCCTACAATGAGCAGTTCTTC. The encoded protein is CASGLVYSYNEQFF.